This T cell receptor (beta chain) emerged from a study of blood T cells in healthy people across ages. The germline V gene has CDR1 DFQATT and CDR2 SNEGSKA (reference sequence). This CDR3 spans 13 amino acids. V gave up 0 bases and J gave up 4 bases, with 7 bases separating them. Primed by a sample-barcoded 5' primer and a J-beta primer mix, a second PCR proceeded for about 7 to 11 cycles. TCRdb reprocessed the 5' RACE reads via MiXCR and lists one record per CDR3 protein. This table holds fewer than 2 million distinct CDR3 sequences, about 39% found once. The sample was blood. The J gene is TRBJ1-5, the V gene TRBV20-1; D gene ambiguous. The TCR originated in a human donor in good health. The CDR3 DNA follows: TGCAGTGCTAGAGATACCGAAAATCAGCCCCAGCATTTT. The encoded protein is CSARDTENQPQHF.